This paragraph covers one T cell receptor beta chain sequence. Data came from immunoSEQ multiplex PCR; TCRdb stores just in-frame clones and leaves some out. In the table there are fewer than 400,000 clones, around 84% of which are singletons. This CDR3 has 14 residues. CDR1 is SEHNR and CDR2 is FQNEAQ in the germline V gene (reference sequence). V lost 5 bases to trimming and J lost 4 bases, with 13 bases between them. This record comes from a study of blood T cell repertoires in COVID-19. Background on the study: T cells, B-cell-depleted T cells, or PBMCs provided the cDNA or gDNA that served as material.

The sequence was obtained from a human donor in a cohort sampled during active COVID-19. Specimen: peripheral blood. The chain links TRBV7-9 to TRBJ2-3, with D perhaps matching TRBD2 (6 bases). CDR3 sequence: CASSRSGDSDTQYF. In DNA, the CDR3 is TGTGCCAGCAGCCGGTCCGGGGACTCAGATACGCAGTATTTT.